Below, one T cell receptor beta chain is given with its context. What it binds is unknown. TCRdb's table, derived via immunoSEQ multiplex PCR, lists solely in-frame clones and lacks some. Of tens of thousands of clones listed, roughly 70% are singletons. This record comes from a study of immune evolution from preneoplasia to lung adenocarcinoma. Regarding the study as a whole: KRAS-mutant nodules had the highest T cell clonality.

Between the trimmed V and J ends, which lost 4 bases and 3 bases, there was a span of 12 bases. The CDR3 is 14 residues long. Germline V gives CDR1 SGHDN, CDR2 FVKESK. The sequence came from a person in their 60s with invasive lung adenocarcinoma. Some clones in this sample may be carry-over from other donors' samples. Sequenced input: FFPE invasive lung adenocarcinoma tissue. V is TRBV14 and J is TRBJ2-5, with TRBD1 as a possible D gene (6 bases). The CDR3 DNA reads TGTGCCAGCAGCCGGACAGTCCTTAAAGAGACCCAGTACTTC. This gives the protein CASSRTVLKETQYF. The whole variable domain, filled in from reference TRBV14 and TRBJ2-5, reads EAGVTQFPSHSVIEKGQTVTLRCDPISGHDNLYWYRRVMGKEIKFLLHFVKESKQDESGMPNNRFLAERTGGTYSTLKVQPAELEDSGVYFCASSRTVLKETQYFGPGTRLLVL.